One and the same sample provided the 17 T cell receptor beta chains below, sequenced in a study of blood T cells in healthy people across ages (dated by TCRdb to the mid-2010s). Library preparation employed 5' RACE. Sequencing was carried out with an Illumina HiSeq 2500. The second PCR ran for about 6 to 11 cycles and used a J-beta primer mix along with a sample-barcoded 5' primer. The public reads were reanalyzed by TCRdb: fastp trimming at Q25, MiXCR alignment, in-frame beta chains only. Each CDR3 protein gets just one entry, which takes the most common genes and DNA from the rows behind it. This sample gives almost 1 million distinct CDR3 sequences in total; approximately 50% of them show up just once. The ten largest clones add up to around 21% of the sample. The material sequenced was blood. The receptors derive from a woman aged 55-69 years in good health.

A few counts support this clonotype. The V call is TRBV4-3, the J call TRBJ2-5; D is unclear. Germline CDR1 reads LGHNA; CDR2 reads YSLEER. This CDR3 has 14 residues. V lost 6 bases, J lost 4 bases, and 15 bases lay in between. The CDR3 loop is CASSHDAWGETQYF. CDR3 DNA: TGCGCCAGCAGTCATGACGCCTGGGGAGAGACCCAGTACTTC.

The rearrangement uses TRBV7-9 and TRBJ2-4, with D possibly TRBD1 on 5 matching bases. The CDR3 is 19 amino acids. The germline V gene has CDR1 SEHNR and CDR2 FQNEAQ (reference sequence). Trimming cost V 5 bases and J 0 bases, with 23 bases left between them. DNA for the CDR3: TGTGCCAGCAGCCCTGGCGGCCAGGGCGTCGGAATAGCCAAAAACATTCAGTACTTC. Translating gives CASSPGGQGVGIAKNIQYF.

This chain uses TRBV5-1 with TRBJ2-2, with D maybe TRBD1 (5 bases). CDR1 is SGHRS and CDR2 is YFSETQ in the germline V gene. The V end lost 4 bases, the J end lost 9 bases, and 13 bases lay between the germline ends. The CDR3 consists of 13 residues. The CDR3 coding sequence is TGCGCCAGCAGCCGCGCAGGGCTGAGGGAGCTGTTTTTT. This codes for CASSRAGLRELFF.

The chain is built from TRBV11-2 and TRBJ1-4; D is undetermined. V was clipped by 5 bases and J by 7 bases, with 17 bases between them. Germline V CDR1 and CDR2: SGHAT, FQNNGV. The CDR3 extends over 15 amino acids. The CDR3 loop is CASSHGYERGEKLFF. The CDR3 nucleotides are TGTGCCAGCAGCCACGGCTACGAACGGGGTGAAAAACTGTTTTTT.

There are a few counts of this clonotype. The chain combines TRBV28 with TRBJ2-5, with D maybe TRBD2 (6 bases). The tail of the sequence fits TRBJ2-7 better, so the J call may be wrong. Germline-derived CDR1 and CDR2 are MDHEN and SYDVKM. The CDR3 extends over 15 amino acids. The CDR3 spells CASSLDGSWGDEQYF. CDR3 sequence (DNA): TGTGCCAGCAGTCTCGATGGGAGTTGGGGGGACGAGCAGTACTTC.

V usage is TRBV20-1 and J usage is TRBJ2-1; D remains unclear. Germline lookup yields CDR1 DFQATT and CDR2 SNEGSKA (reference sequence). Between the trimmed V and J ends, which lost 6 bases and 4 bases, there was a span of 10 bases. This CDR3 is built from 12 residues. The CDR3 spells CSAMTRYNEQFF. The CDR3 DNA follows: TGCAGTGCCATGACACGTTACAATGAGCAGTTCTTC.

V gene TRBV25-1 combines with J gene TRBJ1-4; D remains unclear. Germline V gene lookup returns CDR1 MGHDK and CDR2 SYGVNS. Trimming cost V 1 base and J 2 bases, with 2 bases left between them. The CDR3 consists of 13 residues. The CDR3 DNA is TGTGCCAGCAGTGAATCCACTAATGAAAAACTGTTTTTT. It specifies CASSESTNEKLFF.

The chain couples TRBV29-1 to TRBJ2-1; a weak D match, TRBD1 (5 bases). The CDR3 spans 13 residues. The germline CDR1 and CDR2 sequences are SQVTM and ANQGSEA. V was clipped by 5 bases and J by 2 bases, with 10 bases between them. The CDR3 here is CSVQGWAYNEQFF. The CDR3 DNA is TGCAGCGTTCAGGGATGGGCCTACAATGAGCAGTTCTTC.

This clonotype was detected a few times. The chain recombines TRBV24-1 with TRBJ2-5; D possibly corresponds to TRBD1 (6 bases). CDR3 length: 15 residues. Germline CDR1 and CDR2: KGHDR and SFDVKD. V was cut by 5 bases and J by 4 bases, with 16 bases left in between. For the CDR3, the DNA is TGTGCCACCAGTGGTCCAGGGGTGGAAGTAGAGACCCAGTACTTC. It translates to CATSGPGVEVETQYF.

This chain links TRBV29-1 with TRBJ2-7, with 9 positions matching TRBD1. The V and J ends lost 7 bases and 5 bases, in that order; junction bases with no gene match: 9. The germline CDR1 and CDR2 sequences are SQVTM and ANQGSEA. The CDR3 extends over 13 amino acids. The CDR3 is CSAPWDRVHEQYF. Here the CDR3 DNA reads TGCAGCGCCCCCTGGGACAGGGTCCACGAGCAGTACTTC.

In its sample, this clonotype was seen a few times. The chain has TRBV2 and TRBJ2-4, with 11 positions matching TRBD1. This CDR3 is 12 amino acids long. Germline CDR1 and CDR2: SNHLY and FYNNEI. Trimming took 8 bases from V and 9 from J; bases not matched to a gene: 3. The CDR3 reads CASAGQGGIQYF. The CDR3 DNA follows: TGTGCCAGCGCGGGACAGGGGGGCATTCAGTACTTC.

The V and J genes are TRBV20-1 and TRBJ2-6, with D hard to call. The V end lost 6 bases, the J end lost 0 bases, and 12 bases lay between the germline ends. This CDR3 is built from 15 residues. Germline V lookup: CDR1 DFQATT, CDR2 SNEGSKA (reference sequence). As DNA, the CDR3 is TGCAGTGCGTACCACAGAAACTCTGGGGCCAACGTCCTGACTTTC. It specifies CSAYHRNSGANVLTF.

For the CDR3, the DNA is TGTGCCAGCTCTCGGACAGGGGATGGGGAGACCCAGTACTTC. Translation gives CASSRTGDGETQYF. This chain joins TRBV7-9 and TRBJ2-5; 9 nucleotides align to TRBD1. J was trimmed by 5 bases and V by 8 bases; bases with no gene match: 9. CDR1 is SEHNR, CDR2 FQNEAQ, per germline (reference sequence). CDR3 length: 14 residues. Variable domain in full (rest from reference TRBV7-9 and TRBJ2-5): DTGVSQNPRHKITKRGQNVTFRCDPISEHNRLYWYRQTLGQGPEFLTYFQNEAQLEKSRLLSDRFSAERPKGSFSTLEIQRTEQGDSAMYLCASSRTGDGETQYFGPGTRLLVL.

In regard to this clonotype: The junction does not match germline at one end; this may be a read error. The genes are TRBV20-1 and TRBJ2-3; no reliable D call. The CDR3 extends over 14 amino acids. CDR1 DFQATT and CDR2 SNEGSKA come from the germline V gene (reference sequence). The CDR3 bases are TGCAGTGCTAGGAAGCCCCTTAGCACAGAGACGCAGTATTTT. Protein: CSARKPLSTETQYF.

J is TRBJ1-5 and V is TRBV7-6; D remains unclear. V lost 2 bases and J 5 bases, leaving 7 bases between the germline ends. Germline CDR1 and CDR2: SGHVS and FNYEAQ. The CDR3 consists of 13 residues. The CDR3 region is CASSLRFDQPQHF. CDR3 DNA: TGTGCCAGCAGCTTACGTTTTGATCAGCCCCAGCATTTT.

V gene TRBV3-1 combines with J gene TRBJ2-5; 10 bases align to TRBD2. CDR1 and CDR2 (germline): LGHDT, YNNKEL (reference sequence). This CDR3 spans 16 amino acids. Trimming took 0 bases from V and 3 from J; bases not matched to a gene: 4. CDR3 residues: CASSQELAGVKETQYF. CDR3 in DNA: TGTGCCAGCAGCCAAGAGCTAGCGGGAGTAAAAGAGACCCAGTACTTC.

This clonotype appeared many times. The chain recombines TRBV29-1 with TRBJ2-7, with TRBD1 matching over 7 bases. V was pared by 0 bases and J by 4 bases, with 6 bases of the junction left unmatched. Germline CDR1 and CDR2: SQVTM and ANQGSEA. The CDR3 is made up of 14 amino acids. The CDR3 region is CSVEEGRGLYEQYF. CDR3 sequence (DNA): TGCAGCGTTGAAGAGGGTAGGGGGCTATACGAGCAGTACTTC.